This TCR beta chain is from a study of cytomegalovirus exposure and HLA in healthy donors. Study in general: From 170 million or so T cells, an earlier analysis saw some 120 million unique TCR beta sequences.

Remarks on this clone: What it binds is not known.

Use of 60 Vbeta and 13 Jbeta primers characterized the PCR. Clones were read by immunoSEQ multiplex PCR, and TCRdb kept only the in-frame ones, dropping some. The sample shows approximately 190,000 clones, around four fifths of them seen only once. Study results and limitations: The records held CMV serostatus as the only immune exposure information. It was assumed in the presence/absence analyses that sequencing depth was roughly uniform across donors.

In germline, CDR1 is SGHDT, CDR2 YYEEEE. V trimming: 7 bases; J trimming: 2 bases; junction bases outside the gene matches: 3. The CDR3 consists of 13 residues. The source material was PBMCs. The chain joins TRBV5-6 to TRBJ2-3; 8 nucleotides agree with TRBD1. The origin of this receptor is a woman younger than 30 in good health and CMV-seronegative. This chain's CDR3 is CASVRGLTDTQYF. The CDR3 nucleotides are TGTGCCAGCGTCAGGGGGCTCACAGATACGCAGTATTTT. Based on the CDR3 plus reference TRBV5-6 and TRBJ2-3, the full variable domain is DAGVTQSPTHLIKTRGQQVTLRCSPKSGHDTVSWYQQALGQGPQFIFQYYEEEERQRGNFPDRFSGHQFPNYSSELNVNALLLGDSALYLCASVRGLTDTQYFGPGTRLTVL.